The source of this T cell receptor beta chain is a study of shared clonotypes between healthy human individuals (dated by TCRdb to 2018 to 2020). Regarding the complete study: A couple of women and a few men aged 18 to 49 years were included in the cohort. Between about 0.8 and 9 billion PBMCs per donor were obtained by leukapheresis. For each donor, three plates each were used for CD4 naive and CD4 memory, two plates were used for CD8 naive, and one plate was used for CD8 memory. Blood TCR repertoires of about five healthy adults were deeply sequenced to estimate repertoire size and the extent of clonotype sharing between individuals. To increase sequencing depth and limit assay-specific biases, different laboratories used diverse techniques to prepare libraries and sequence TCR repertoires. The paper's findings and limits, for the study overall: About 5% of naive CD4, roughly 3.5% of naive CD8, 2% to 2.5% of memory CD4, and about 0.4% of memory CD8 clonotypes were shared across a few donors. The genetic and exposure-history diversity represented was limited by the small number of donors. Pairwise subsampling indicated that sequencing depth was expected to affect the degree of clonotype sharing among donors. Rarefaction of sorted-subset datasets indicated incomplete sequencing despite the large sequencing depth. Estimated clonotype richness was generally larger for naive than for memory subsets. Compared with non-shared clonotypes, the clonotypes found in all four sorted-subset donors had higher generation probabilities. Sampling was limited to blood, and TCR repertoires in tissue likely differ from TCR repertoires in blood.

Sequences SGHRS (CDR1) and YFSETQ (CDR2) are obtained from the germline V gene. The CDR3 measures 13 amino acids from cysteine to phenylalanine. Only the CDR3 portion is preserved as DNA: 39 bases, with reading frame beginning at the first base. Trimming at the junction amounts to 3 bases on V and 0 bases on J, and the germline ends lie 5 bases apart. The donors were healthy, HIV-negative adults who had no recently reported acute infections or vaccinations. Only Caucasian adults living in Nashville, Tennessee, USA were represented among the donors. CD4+ T cells were enriched by magnetic negative selection, after which naive cells were positively selected on CD45RA and the negative fraction was taken as the memory subset. After blood collection by leukapheresis, PBMCs were isolated using Ficoll-Histopaque density gradient centrifugation and then cryopreserved in the vapor phase of liquid nitrogen. Analytical flow cytometry was used to check the purity and quantity of every magnetically sorted T cell population. Genomic DNA was isolated from every sorted fraction and measured by UV absorbance on a Nanodrop 2000c.

Worth noting for this clone: Its recognized antigen is unknown. Within one base of it there is no much larger clone, and no base qualities were kept.

Using the deep immunoSEQ assay, multiplex PCR amplified TCR CDR3 regions from genomic DNA. Genomic DNA extracted from each cell subset was distributed evenly over all wells of several immunoSEQ 96-well plates, and each plate served as one replicate. For sorted subsets, 200 to 250 ng of genomic DNA, equivalent to 25,000 to 30,000 T cell genomes, went into each replicate PCR. Purified libraries were measured with a Qubit 3.0 fluorometer, size-checked on a Bioanalyzer 2100, and measured again with the KAPA Library Quantification kit. Each immunoSEQ 96-well plate was sequenced on its own single-read 150-cycle Illumina NextSeq 550 flow cell. In the authors' own workflow: Because only junctional sequences without quality scores were contained in the immunoSEQ output, filtering matching that applied to full-length reads could not be performed. Sequences were annotated with PyIR, a Python wrapper for IgBLAST v1.9, using IMGT germline references to assign V/J genes and CDR3. Reads were filtered out if the reads had weak V/J assignments (E-value above 1e-6), no CDR3, stop codons, out-of-frame junctions, or ambiguous translated residues. V3J clonotypes were defined as sequences sharing an identical inferred V gene, J gene, and CDR3 amino acid sequence. The percentage overlap between two repertoires was calculated by dividing the number of shared unique clonotypes by the size of the smaller repertoire. Repertoire richness was assessed with RTK rarefaction, the Chao1 estimator, and Recon v2.1 estimates of unobserved clonotypes. For all TCRbeta clonotypes obtained by the gDNA method from a few donors, generation probabilities were computed with OLGA. In its TCRdb copy, this immuneACCESS table keeps in-frame sequences only and misses some clones. Where compared with another copy, unresolved V genes explain less than half of these, and the others have no known cause. That table furnishes V, J and clone size, whereas the DNA furnished D and trimming. This sample holds over 2 million clones; over 85% were observed only once. 0.13% of the sample lies in the top ten.

The sample was naive CD4+ T cells sorted from blood. The cell subset or site label, read with the paper, signifies: CD45RA+ positively selected. The chain is assembled from TRBV5-1 and TRBJ2-3; no D gene is confidently identified. The receptor was isolated from a man aged 18 to 30 in good health. The nucleotides read TGCGCCAGCAGCTGGTCTAGCACAGATACGCAGTATTTT. Translated, it reads CASSWSSTDTQYF.